This TCR beta chain derives from a study of T-cell memory formation after mild COVID-19. TCRdb reanalysed the 5' RACE reads using MiXCR and keeps one entry per CDR3 protein. The sample includes approximately 500,000 distinct CDR3 sequences, about 23% seen only once; the top ten take around 13%. Germline V gene data show CDR1 as SGHTA and CDR2 as FQGNSA. CDR3 size: 14 residues. V lost 3 bases, J lost 1 base, and 8 bases lay in between. V is TRBV7-2 and J is TRBJ2-3; D is unclear. The sequence was collected from an adult woman who had mild COVID-19 (a few samples of this study predate the infection). Cell type and time point are not known. The sequenced sample consisted of PBMCs or a T cell subset sorted from them (not recorded which). CDR3 nucleotide sequence: TGTGCCAGCAGCTTCCAACTTGGCACAGATACGCAGTATTTT. It yields the protein CASSFQLGTDTQYF.